These T cell receptor beta chains were read from a single sample in a study of patients and donors after allogeneic stem cell transplantation. MiXCR, run by TCRdb on the RT-PCR reads, gives a single entry per CDR3 protein. The sample has some 2,000 distinct CDR3 sequences; around 18% are singletons. The sequencing input was blood, either unsorted or a sorted T cell fraction (not recorded which). The origin of the receptors is a human donor who was either an allogeneic HSCT recipient or a stem cell or donor lymphocyte infusion donor (not recorded which). It is not recorded whose cells these are; they may come from a transplant donor. Both conserved end residues are part of each CDR3. D genes are given only for firm matches. Size is stated for part of the rows, as once, few or many counts, or as a class when the clone is expanded.

TRBV7-2,TRBJ2-1,TRBD2,NA,CASSYRDYRYNEQFF,TGTGCCAGCAGCTACCGGGACTATCGCTACAATGAGCAGTTCTTC
TRBV10-3,TRBJ2-1,NA,medium-sized,CAISESLGNEQFF,TGTGCCATCAGTGAGTCGCTTGGGAATGAGCAGTTCTTC
TRBV20-1,TRBJ2-1,TRBD1,NA,CSAPIDRENNEQFF,TGCAGTGCTCCCATAGACAGGGAAAACAATGAGCAGTTCTTC
TRBV6-6,TRBJ2-5,NA,NA,CASSLRETQYF,TGTGCCAGCAGTCTAAGGGAGACCCAGTACTTC
TRBV7-8,TRBJ2-2,TRBD2,few,CASSSLRSAGGPTGELFF,TGTGCCAGCAGCTCCCTCCGATCAGCGGGGGGTCCAACCGGGGAGCTGTTTTTT
TRBV5-5,TRBJ2-3,NA,NA,CASGGKPYTDTQYF,TGTGCCAGCGGTGGCAAACCCTACACAGATACGCAGTATTTT
TRBV5-1,TRBJ2-4,NA,large,CASSLTAPGNIQYF,TGCGCCAGCAGCTTGACCGCTCCAGGGAACATTCAGTACTTC
TRBV5-1,TRBJ2-1,TRBD2,once,CASAELSGGHNEQFF,TGCGCCAGTGCCGAACTTAGCGGGGGGCACAATGAGCAGTTCTTC
TRBV11-2,TRBJ2-2,TRBD2,NA,CASSWGTSTGELFF,TGTGCCAGCAGCTGGGGGACTAGCACCGGGGAGCTGTTTTTT
TRBV5-1,TRBJ2-6,NA,medium-sized,CASSSQFSGANVLTF,TGCGCCAGCAGCTCCCAGTTCTCTGGGGCCAACGTCCTGACTTTC
TRBV4-2,TRBJ2-1,NA,NA,CASSANRVGTYNEQFF,TGTGCCAGCAGCGCGAACCGGGTGGGCACCTACAATGAGCAGTTCTTC
TRBV5-1,TRBJ2-7,TRBD2,few,CASSTGGGEGRQYF,TGCGCCAGCAGCACCGGAGGAGGGGAGGGACGGCAGTACTTC
TRBV30,TRBJ2-1,NA,NA,CAWGLGVSYNEQFF,TGTGCCTGGGGTCTCGGGGTTTCCTACAATGAGCAGTTCTTC
TRBV7-2,TRBJ2-5,NA,medium-sized,CASSLTNQETQYF,TGTGCCAGCAGCTTGACGAATCAAGAGACCCAGTACTTC
TRBV10-3,TRBJ2-7,NA,few,CAISRQDSYEQYF,TGTGCCATCAGTAGGCAGGACTCCTACGAGCAGTACTTC
TRBV29-1,TRBJ2-7,NA,large,CSVGPVRYEQYF,TGCAGCGTTGGACCTGTAAGGTACGAGCAGTACTTC
TRBV2,TRBJ1-6,TRBD1,NA,CASSESGQVVGSPLHF,TGTGCCAGCAGTGAATCTGGACAGGTCGTAGGTTCACCCCTCCACTTT
TRBV20-1,TRBJ2-3,NA,NA,CSAHVADTQYF,TGCAGTGCCCACGTAGCGGATACGCAGTATTTT
TRBV24-1,TRBJ1-4,NA,NA,CATSDSGTAGEKLFF,TGTGCCACCAGTGATTCAGGGACGGCAGGAGAAAAACTGTTTTTT
TRBV20-1,TRBJ2-3,NA,few,CSARLTDTQYF,TGCAGTGCCCGGCTCACAGATACGCAGTATTTT
TRBV10-2,TRBJ1-2,NA,few,CASSESGDYGYTF,TGCGCCAGCAGTGAGTCCGGAGACTATGGCTACACCTTC
TRBV10-3,TRBJ2-2,NA,few,CAIRWAENTGELFF,TGTGCCATCCGTTGGGCAGAGAACACCGGGGAGCTGTTTTTT
TRBV7-9,TRBJ1-2,NA,few,CASRLGYGYTF,TGTGCCAGCAGACTCGGATATGGCTACACCTTC
TRBV30,TRBJ1-2,NA,NA,CAWSGRPSYGYTF,TGTGCCTGGAGTGGAAGGCCAAGCTATGGCTACACCTTC
TRBV12-3/TRBV12-4,TRBJ1-1,NA,large,CASSLTRVGEAFF,TGTGCCAGCAGTTTAACCAGGGTGGGTGAAGCTTTCTTT
TRBV20-1,TRBJ1-2,NA,NA,CSAAPLTGNYGYTF,TGCAGTGCTGCCCCTCTCACAGGAAACTATGGCTACACCTTC
TRBV14,TRBJ2-7,TRBD1,few,CASSRWDSNYEQYF,TGTGCCAGCAGCCGATGGGACAGCAACTACGAGCAGTACTTC
TRBV20-1,TRBJ2-3,TRBD2,few,CSAIPLAGSADTQYF,TGCAGTGCTATCCCACTAGCGGGGTCCGCTGATACGCAGTATTTT
TRBV20-1,TRBJ1-2,TRBD1,few,CSARIDRGAKGYGYTF,TGCAGTGCTAGAATAGACAGGGGTGCCAAGGGCTATGGCTACACCTTC
TRBV19,TRBJ2-7,TRBD2,few,CAGLLAGGLYEQYF,TGTGCCGGACTACTAGCGGGGGGGCTCTACGAGCAGTACTTC
TRBV27,TRBJ2-3,TRBD2,NA,CASSGEGDTQYF,TGTGCCAGCAGTGGGGAGGGAGATACGCAGTATTTT
TRBV9,TRBJ2-7,NA,few,CASSAQAVGEQYF,TGTGCCAGCAGCGCACAGGCGGTTGGAGAGCAGTACTTC
TRBV7-3,TRBJ2-2,NA,large,CASSLDTGELFF,TGTGCCAGCAGCCTCGACACCGGGGAGCTGTTTTTT
TRBV10-2,TRBJ2-5,NA,medium-sized,CASSLTVQETQYF,TGCGCCAGCAGCTTGACAGTCCAAGAGACCCAGTACTTC
TRBV20-1,TRBJ1-6,TRBD1,NA,CSASRPLQGANSPLHF,TGCAGTGCTAGTAGGCCGCTACAGGGGGCGAATTCACCCCTCCACTTT
TRBV6-5,TRBJ1-4,TRBD1,medium-sized,CASSTGTGFGEKLFF,TGTGCCAGCAGCACCGGGACAGGGTTTGGCGAAAAACTGTTTTTT
TRBV20-1,TRBJ2-7,NA,few,CSAKPGDLGEQYF,TGCAGTGCCAAACCCGGGGACTTAGGGGAGCAGTACTTC
TRBV6-6,TRBJ2-5,NA,large,CASSYSIETQYF,TGTGCCAGCAGTTACTCGATAGAGACCCAGTACTTC
TRBV29-1,TRBJ2-5,NA,NA,CSVDVGGETQYF,TGCAGCGTTGACGTCGGCGGGGAGACCCAGTACTTC
TRBV7-3,TRBJ2-3,TRBD2,large,CASSPLAGGDTQYF,TGTGCCAGCAGCCCACTAGCGGGGGGCGATACGCAGTATTTT
TRBV20-1,TRBJ2-1,NA,NA,CSAGGINEQFF,TGCAGTGCAGGTGGGATCAATGAGCAGTTCTTC
TRBV5-1,TRBJ2-3,TRBD2,NA,CASSGAGLRTDTQYF,TGCGCCAGCAGCGGCGCGGGACTACGCACAGATACGCAGTATTTT
TRBV3-1,TRBJ1-2,NA,few,CASSQARGGYTF,TGTGCCAGCAGCCAAGCCCGGGGGGGCTACACCTTC
TRBV6-6,TRBJ2-1,NA,NA,CASSVILGNEQFF,TGTGCCAGCAGTGTGATACTGGGTAATGAGCAGTTCTTC
TRBV4-2,TRBJ1-4,TRBD1,NA,CASSRDSNEKLFF,TGTGCCAGCAGCCGGGACAGCAATGAAAAACTGTTTTTT
TRBV5-5,TRBJ2-5,NA,medium-sized,CASSFGPQETQYF,TGTGCCAGCAGCTTTGGGCCGCAAGAGACCCAGTACTTC
TRBV30,TRBJ1-2,TRBD1,large,CACPGTGYGYTF,TGTGCCTGCCCGGGGACAGGGTACGGCTACACCTTC
TRBV6-1,TRBJ1-2,TRBD1,NA,CASSETPGQNYGYTF,TGTGCCAGCAGTGAGACCCCGGGACAGAACTATGGCTACACCTTC
TRBV12-3/TRBV12-4,TRBJ2-2,TRBD1,few,CASSRDRGNTGELFF,TGTGCCAGCAGTAGGGACAGGGGGAACACCGGGGAGCTGTTTTTT
TRBV10-3,TRBJ2-7,NA,NA,CAISESTYEQYF,TGTGCCATCAGTGAGTCTACGTACGAGCAGTACTTC
TRBV10-3,TRBJ2-7,NA,NA,CATHPSMTSYEQYF,TGTGCCACCCACCCGTCGATGACGTCCTACGAGCAGTACTTC
TRBV5-6,TRBJ2-3,NA,medium-sized,CASSAYKTSTDTQYF,TGTGCCAGCAGCGCCTACAAGACTAGCACAGATACGCAGTATTTT
TRBV7-3,TRBJ2-2,NA,NA,CASSAVNTGELFF,TGTGCCAGCAGCGCCGTAAACACCGGGGAGCTGTTTTTT
TRBV2,TRBJ2-5,NA,NA,CASGQGQETQYF,TGTGCCAGCGGGCAGGGACAAGAGACCCAGTACTTC
TRBV6-2/TRBV6-3,TRBJ1-2,TRBD1,NA,CASSYYRTGGNYGYTF,TGTGCCAGCAGTTACTACCGGACAGGGGGTAACTATGGCTACACCTTC